Below are 20 T cell receptor beta chains sequenced from a single sample in a study of control samples from healthy donors and cancer patients (dated by TCRdb to about 2020). Library preparation employed the immunoSEQ multiplex PCR assay. What TCRdb holds here is the immuneACCESS table cut down to in-frame rearrangements. Part of the clones is not present; checked against another copy, under half of the missing clones reflect an unresolved V gene, and the others are unexplained. In all, the sample holds 150,000 or so clones, and under 95% of those were seen once. The top ten clones comprise approximately 7% of the sample. The material sequenced was blood. Every receptor here comes from a man younger than 35 in good health.

The genes are TRBV9 and TRBJ2-7; the D is unclear. V was cut by 3 bases and J by 0 bases, with 13 bases left in between. The CDR3 totals 15 residues. In germline, CDR1 is SGDLS, CDR2 YYNGEE. The CDR3 protein is CASSAPDGFSYEQYF. The CDR3 bases are TGTGCCAGCAGCGCCCCCGACGGGTTCTCCTACGAGCAGTACTTC.

The V call is TRBV27, the J call TRBJ1-4, with 7 bases matching TRBD1. Germline V gene data show CDR1 as MNHEY and CDR2 as SMNVEV (reference sequence). This CDR3 comprises 16 residues. J was trimmed by 4 bases and V by 6 bases; bases with no gene match: 11. The CDR3 region has the DNA TGTGCCAGCAGCTGGTCCTGGGGACAGTTTAATGAAAAACTGTTTTTT. Amino acids: CASSWSWGQFNEKLFF.

CDR3 in DNA: TGTGCCAGCAGTTTAGTCGGGACAGGGGTGATGTACGAGCAGTACTTC. It yields the protein CASSLVGTGVMYEQYF. The chain joins TRBV27 to TRBJ2-7; 10 positions match TRBD1. The V segment lost 2 bases and the J segment 4 bases; nucleotides outside the gene matches: 8. This CDR3 has 16 amino acids. Germline V gives CDR1 MNHEY, CDR2 SMNVEV (reference sequence).

This chain joins TRBV6-5 and TRBJ1-1; D gene unclear. The CDR3 sequence is 14 residues long. CDR1 is MNHEY, CDR2 SVGAGI, per germline. Trimming shortened V by 6 bases and J by 0 bases, and 11 bases separated the two germline ends. CDR3 loop: CASSAVFLNTEAFF. CDR3 DNA sequence: TGTGCCAGCAGCGCGGTCTTCCTGAACACTGAAGCTTTCTTT.

The chain links TRBV5-1 to TRBJ1-6; 7 nucleotides align to TRBD1. The V gene's germline CDR1 is SGHRS and CDR2 YFSETQ. This CDR3 spans 16 amino acids. Trimming cost V 4 bases and J 12 bases; bases outside gene matches: 16. DNA of the CDR3: TGCGCCAGCAGCCCCGAGGGAAGGACAGGTATAGAACCCCTCCACTTT. It encodes CASSPEGRTGIEPLHF.

V gene TRBV6-6 combines with J gene TRBJ2-1; D remains unclear. The CDR3 is 13 amino acids. The V gene lost 0 bases and the J gene lost 10 bases, with 10 bases spanning the gap. Per germline, CDR1 MNHNY and CDR2 SVGAGI (reference sequence). Written as DNA, the CDR3 is TGTGCCAGCAGTTACTCTGGGGTTCAGGAGCAGTTCTTC. As protein: CASSYSGVQEQFF.

The genes are TRBV5-4 and TRBJ2-1, with 11 bases that match TRBD2. This CDR3 has 16 amino acids. CDR1 is SGHNT, CDR2 YYREEE, per germline (reference sequence). Trimming took 0 bases from V and 7 from J; bases not matched to a gene: 6. The CDR3 protein is CASSLDLAGGLNEQFF. As DNA, the CDR3 is TGTGCCAGCAGCTTGGACCTAGCGGGGGGATTGAATGAGCAGTTCTTC.

The V and J genes are TRBV6-5 and TRBJ2-7; tentative D call: TRBD1 (10 bases). V was clipped by 5 bases and J by 5 bases, with 19 bases between them. The CDR3 runs to 15 residues. Germline V gene sequence: CDR1 MNHEY, CDR2 SVGAGI. The CDR3 loop is CASSPSGTGADEQYF. DNA of the CDR3: TGTGCCAGCAGTCCTAGCGGGACAGGGGCTGACGAGCAGTACTTC.

The chain joins TRBV6-6 to TRBJ2-2, with D possibly being TRBD1 (6 bases). The germline V and J ends were trimmed by 2 bases and 7 bases, with 14 bases remaining between them. Germline CDR1 and CDR2: MNHNY and SVGAGI (reference sequence). This CDR3 has 15 residues. The CDR3 DNA is TGTGCCAGCAGTTACGATGCAGGGGTCGACGGGGAGCTGTTTTTT. It codes for CASSYDAGVDGELFF.

The CDR3 loop is CSVEETRDPRHMGGGYTF. As DNA, the CDR3 is TGCAGCGTTGAAGAAACCCGGGATCCTCGACACATGGGAGGTGGCTACACCTTC. The chain joins TRBV29-1 to TRBJ1-2; no reliable D call. This CDR3 region has 18 residues. Germline V lookup: CDR1 SQVTM, CDR2 ANQGSEA. Trimming took 0 bases from V and 7 from J, leaving 27 bases between them. Filled out from reference TRBV29-1 and TRBJ1-2, the complete variable domain reads SAVISQKPSRDICQRGTSLTIQCQVDSQVTMMFWYRQQPGQSLTLIATANQGSEATYESGFVIDKFPISRPNLTFSTLTVSNMSPEDSSIYLCSVEETRDPRHMGGGYTFGSGTRLTVV.

V and J are TRBV5-6 and TRBJ1-1, with 9 positions matching TRBD1. The germline gives CDR1 SGHDT, CDR2 YYEEEE. The junction had 14 bases not matched to a gene; V was cut back by 4 bases and J by 4 bases. CDR3 length: 17 residues. The CDR3 nucleotides are TGTGCCAGCAGCCCCGGGACAGGGCGGCTCATTCTCACTGAAGCTTTCTTT. Translated: CASSPGTGRLILTEAFF.

The gene calls are TRBV5-1 and TRBJ2-7; 16 bases line up with TRBD2. The length of the CDR3 is 18 residues. J gave up 4 bases and V 3 bases, and 10 bases lay outside the gene matches. CDR1 is SGHRS and CDR2 is YFSETQ in the germline V gene. The CDR3 region has the DNA TGCGCCAGCAGCTCCCTAGGGACTAGCGGGGGGGTCCGGTACGAGCAGTACTTC. It yields the protein CASSSLGTSGGVRYEQYF.

This clone appeared many times. This sequence joins TRBV10-2 and TRBJ1-4; D unclear. Trimming left V 4 bases short and J 2 bases short, with 8 bases between. The germline V gene encodes CDR1 WSHSY and CDR2 SAAADI. The CDR3 length is 14 residues. The CDR3 DNA reads TGCGCCAGCAGTGGGGGAGGCACTAATGAAAAACTGTTTTTT. Protein sequence: CASSGGGTNEKLFF.

This chain links TRBV6-5 with TRBJ1-2, with D maybe TRBD1 (5 bases). Germline V gives CDR1 MNHEY, CDR2 SVGAGI. The CDR3 is 14 amino acids. Trimming left V 0 bases short and J 4 bases short, with 9 bases between. The CDR3 coding sequence is TGTGCCAGCAGTTACTCGATAAGGGGCTATGGCTACACCTTC. Residues: CASSYSIRGYGYTF.

This chain connects TRBV29-1 to TRBJ1-4; 7 nucleotides match TRBD1. CDR3 length: 13 residues. V lost 8 bases, J lost 8 bases, and 11 bases stayed unmatched. Germline V gene lookup returns CDR1 SQVTM and CDR2 ANQGSEA. For the CDR3, the DNA is TGCAGCACCTTGACAGGGCCCGCAGAAAAACTGTTTTTT. It yields the protein CSTLTGPAEKLFF.

This rearrangement joins TRBV6-5 to TRBJ1-1; the match to TRBD1 covers 11 bases. After removal of 7 bases from V and 6 bases from J, the junction contained 4 bases not matched to a gene. The length of the CDR3 is 13 residues. CDR1 MNHEY and CDR2 SVGAGI come from the germline V gene. The CDR3 sequence is CASKRGQGAEAFF. Written as DNA, the CDR3 is TGTGCCAGCAAACGGGGACAGGGGGCTGAAGCTTTCTTT.

The CDR3 protein is CASSLTGDSSYEQYF. The CDR3 DNA reads as TGTGCCAGCAGCTTAACAGGAGATAGCTCCTACGAGCAGTACTTC. V and J are TRBV7-3 and TRBJ2-7; D remains ambiguous. The CDR3 covers 15 residues. Trimming removed 0 bases from V and 0 bases from J, with 9 bases in between. Germline V gene lookup returns CDR1 SGHTA and CDR2 FQGTGA.

The rearrangement uses TRBV2 and TRBJ1-4; the D is unclear. The V and J ends lost 5 bases and 4 bases respectively, with 11 bases between them. In germline, CDR1 is SNHLY, CDR2 FYNNEI. CDR3 length equals 14 residues. The CDR3 nucleotides are TGTGCCAGCAGTCGGACGTTTTTTAATGAAAAACTGTTTTTT. Its protein product is CASSRTFFNEKLFF.

This clone has a single count. J is TRBJ1-2 and V is TRBV5-6; no reliable D call. Trimming removed 4 bases from V and 6 bases from J, with 7 bases in between. The CDR3 length is 11 residues. CDR1 SGHDT and CDR2 YYEEEE come from the germline V gene. This chain's CDR3 is CASSLMDGYTF. Here the CDR3 DNA reads TGTGCCAGCAGCCTAATGGATGGCTACACCTTC.

V is TRBV6-5 and J is TRBJ2-2; D ambiguous. This CDR3 comprises 15 residues. Trimming removed 2 bases from V and 5 bases from J, with 12 bases in between. Germline values: CDR1 MNHEY, CDR2 SVGAGI. The DNA for the CDR3 is TGTGCCAGCAGTTACGGACGGGTACTGACCGGGGAGCTGTTTTTT. Amino acids: CASSYGRVLTGELFF.